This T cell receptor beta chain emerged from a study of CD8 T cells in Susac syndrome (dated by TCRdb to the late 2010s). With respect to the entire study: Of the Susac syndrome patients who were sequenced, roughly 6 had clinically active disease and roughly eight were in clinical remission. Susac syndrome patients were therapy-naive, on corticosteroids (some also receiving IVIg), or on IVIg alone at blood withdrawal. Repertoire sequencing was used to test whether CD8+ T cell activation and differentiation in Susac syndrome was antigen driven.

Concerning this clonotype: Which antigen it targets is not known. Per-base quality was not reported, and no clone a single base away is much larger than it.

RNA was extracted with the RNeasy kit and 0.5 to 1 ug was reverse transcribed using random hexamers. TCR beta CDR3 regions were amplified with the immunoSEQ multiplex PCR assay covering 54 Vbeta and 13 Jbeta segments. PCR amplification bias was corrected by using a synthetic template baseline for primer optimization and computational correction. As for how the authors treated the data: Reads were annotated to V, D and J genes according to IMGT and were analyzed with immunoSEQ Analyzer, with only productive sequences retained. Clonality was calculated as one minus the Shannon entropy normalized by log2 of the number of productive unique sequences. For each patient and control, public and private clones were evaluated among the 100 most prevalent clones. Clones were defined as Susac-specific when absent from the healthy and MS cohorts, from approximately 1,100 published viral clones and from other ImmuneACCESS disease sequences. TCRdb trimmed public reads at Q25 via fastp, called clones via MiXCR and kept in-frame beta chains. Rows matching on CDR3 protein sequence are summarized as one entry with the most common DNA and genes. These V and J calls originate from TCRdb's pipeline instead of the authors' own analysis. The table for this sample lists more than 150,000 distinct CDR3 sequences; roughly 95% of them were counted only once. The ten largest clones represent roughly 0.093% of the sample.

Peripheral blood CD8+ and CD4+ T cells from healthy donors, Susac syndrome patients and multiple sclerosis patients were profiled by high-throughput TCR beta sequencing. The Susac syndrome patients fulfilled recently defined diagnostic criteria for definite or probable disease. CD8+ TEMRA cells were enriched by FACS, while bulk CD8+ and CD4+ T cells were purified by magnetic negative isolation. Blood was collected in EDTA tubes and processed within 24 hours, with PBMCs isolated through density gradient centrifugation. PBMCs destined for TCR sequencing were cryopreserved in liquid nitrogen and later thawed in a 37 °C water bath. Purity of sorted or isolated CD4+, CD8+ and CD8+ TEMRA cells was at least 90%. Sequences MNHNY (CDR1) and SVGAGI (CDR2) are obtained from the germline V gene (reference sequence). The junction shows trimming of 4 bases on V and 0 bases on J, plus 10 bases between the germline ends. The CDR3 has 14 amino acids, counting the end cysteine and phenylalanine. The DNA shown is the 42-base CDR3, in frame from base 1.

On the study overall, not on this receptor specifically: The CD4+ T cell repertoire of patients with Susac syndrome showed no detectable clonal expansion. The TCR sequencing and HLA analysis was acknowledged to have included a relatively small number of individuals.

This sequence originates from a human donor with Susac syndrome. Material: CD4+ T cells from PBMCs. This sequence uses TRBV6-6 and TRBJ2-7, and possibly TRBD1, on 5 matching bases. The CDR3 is CASSFPQGSYEQYF. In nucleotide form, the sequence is TGTGCCAGCAGTTTCCCCCAGGGCTCCTACGAGCAGTACTTC.